One and the same sample provided the 9 T cell receptor beta chains below, sequenced in a study of T cell responses to AZD1222 COVID-19 vaccine (dated by TCRdb to about 2021). The time point label on this specimen signifies: about 28 days (+/-7) after the second vaccine dose. Library preparation was by the immunoSEQ multiplex PCR assay. TCRdb obtained this table from immuneACCESS and retained in-frame rearrangements with V and J assigned. These tables miss some clones; where compared with another copy, unresolved V genes account for less than half of the shortfall, and the remainder is unexplained. Here the sample has around 58,000 clones; 70% to 90% occur a single time. Approximately 14% of the sample is taken by the ten largest. This material consisted of peripheral blood, taken 28 days after the second AZD1222 dose. Source of these receptors: an adult who received the AZD1222 COVID-19 vaccine.

The chain recombines TRBV11-3 with TRBJ2-1; a weak D match, TRBD2 (6 bases). The CDR3 runs to 14 residues. V lost 1 base to trimming and J lost 7 bases, with 11 bases between them. Germline V gene sequence: CDR1 SGHNT, CDR2 YENEEA. For the CDR3, the DNA is TGTGCCAGCAGCTTAGGTCATCTAGCGAATGAGCAGTTCTTC. Amino acids: CASSLGHLANEQFF.

The rearrangement joins TRBV25-1 to TRBJ1-2, with D possibly being TRBD1 (5 bases). The CDR3 covers 14 residues. Germline loops: CDR1 MGHDK, CDR2 SYGVNS. The V gene lost 1 base and the J gene lost 7 bases, with 13 bases spanning the gap. CDR3 amino acids: CASSESSRVGGYTF. CDR3 bases: TGTGCCAGCAGTGAATCCAGCAGGGTCGGTGGCTACACCTTC.

This chain links TRBV29-1 with TRBJ1-1; D is unresolved. The CDR3 loop spans 14 amino acids. Germline lookup yields CDR1 SQVTM and CDR2 ANQGSEA. The ends were cut back, 8 bases at V and 0 bases at J, with 16 bases in the middle. The CDR3 DNA follows: TGCAGCTCATCCCCGACGGTGATGAACACTGAAGCTTTCTTT. Its translation: CSSSPTVMNTEAFF.

The chain recombines TRBV5-4 with TRBJ2-7; 12 positions match TRBD2. The junction had 4 bases not matched to a gene; V was cut back by 0 bases and J by 0 bases. The CDR3 extends over 17 amino acids. Germline V lookup: CDR1 SGHNT, CDR2 YYREEE (reference sequence). This chain's CDR3 is CASSLVRLAGDSYEQYF. CDR3 bases: TGTGCCAGCAGCTTGGTTCGACTAGCGGGAGACTCCTACGAGCAGTACTTC.

This clone came up once. The chain is built from TRBV5-1 and TRBJ2-7; D is unclear. The CDR3 totals 15 residues. Trimming left V 4 bases short and J 0 bases short, with 14 bases between. From germline, CDR1 is SGHRS and CDR2 YFSETQ. The CDR3, as DNA: TGCGCCAGCAGCCCTGGGGTCTACGCCTCCTACGAGCAGTACTTC. Translated: CASSPGVYASYEQYF.

The V and J genes are TRBV5-4 and TRBJ2-7; 8 bases agree with TRBD1. The CDR3 has 13 amino acids. Germline CDR1 reads SGHNT; CDR2 reads YYREEE (reference sequence). V was pared by 7 bases and J by 2 bases, with 5 bases of the junction left unmatched. This CDR3 reads CASRQGPTYEQYF. CDR3 nucleotide sequence: TGTGCCAGCCGACAGGGGCCCACCTACGAGCAGTACTTC.

The rearrangement uses TRBV9 and TRBJ1-5, with TRBD1 as a possible D gene (5 bases). The germline V gene has CDR1 SGDLS and CDR2 YYNGEE. V lost 0 bases and J lost 5, with 9 bases in between. The CDR3 loop spans 14 amino acids. CDR3 in amino acids: CASSVGWGDQPQHF. CDR3 DNA sequence: TGTGCCAGCAGCGTAGGGTGGGGGGATCAGCCCCAGCATTTT.

This clone was seen only a few times. The V gene is TRBV3-1 (or the pseudogene TRBV3-2), the J gene TRBJ2-2; D remains ambiguous. V was clipped by 1 base and J by 4 bases, with 10 bases between them. The CDR3 is 15 amino acids. CDR1 and CDR2 from the germline V gene are LGHDT and YNNKEL (reference sequence). This chain's CDR3 is CASSQGISSTGELFF. CDR3 bases: TGTGCCAGCAGCCAAGGTATCTCGAGCACCGGGGAGCTGTTTTTT.

V is TRBV19 and J is TRBJ1-1; D may be TRBD1 (6 bases). The CDR3 totals 14 residues. Looked up from germline, CDR1 is LNHDA and CDR2 is SQIVND (reference sequence). Trimming removed 4 bases at V and 1 base at J, with 10 bases between. CDR3 sequence reads: CASSNNRANTEAFF. The CDR3 nucleotides are TGTGCCAGTAGTAACAACAGGGCGAACACTGAAGCTTTCTTT.